Listed here are 28 T cell receptor beta chains from one sample, sequenced in a study of CD8 T cells in ankylosing spondylitis. Via MiXCR, TCRdb re-called the 5' RACE reads, giving one row per CDR3 protein. The sample lists fewer than 550,000 distinct CDR3 sequences, about 5.2% seen once, with approximately 3.5% in the top ten. No antigens are known for them. Overall study results and limits: Seven or eight highly homologous variants formed a TCR beta motif that appeared characteristic of ankylosing spondylitis blood.

Specimen: blood, either unsorted or a sorted T cell fraction (not recorded which). The receptor source for this set is a male donor with ankylosing spondylitis.

This clonotype was seen at least ten times. The V gene is TRBV11-1, the J gene TRBJ1-1; no clear D gene. Germline V gene sequence: CDR1 SGHAT, CDR2 FQDESV (reference sequence). This CDR3 region has 13 residues. V was trimmed by 5 bases and J by 6 bases, leaving 13 bases between them. The CDR3 region is CASSKVVLAEAFF. In nucleotides, the CDR3 is TGTGCCAGCAGCAAGGTGGTTTTGGCTGAAGCTTTCTTT. Full variable domain (missing parts from reference TRBV11-1 and TRBJ1-1): EAEVAQSPRYKITEKSQAVAFWCDPISGHATLYWYRQILGQGPELLVQFQDESVVDDSQLPKDRFSAERLKGVDSTLKIQPAELGDSAMYLCASSKVVLAEAFFGQGTRLTVV.

This clonotype was recorded many times. The V and J genes are TRBV4-3 and TRBJ1-1, with D tentatively TRBD1 (5 bases). V lost 6 bases and J 0 bases, leaving 8 bases between the germline ends. Germline CDR1 is LGHNA and CDR2 is YSLEER. The CDR3 covers 13 residues. This CDR3 is CASRRDLNTEAFF. CDR3 in DNA: TGCGCCAGCAGACGGGACCTGAACACTGAAGCTTTCTTT.

Only a few counts were recorded for this clonotype. This chain links TRBV12-3 or TRBV12-4 with TRBJ2-6, with TRBD2 as a possible D gene (5 bases). V was cut by 8 bases and J by 8 bases, with 7 bases left in between. This CDR3 region has 11 residues. This chain's CDR3 is CASRGTNVLTF. The CDR3, as DNA: TGTGCCAGCCGAGGGACCAACGTCCTGACTTTC.

This clonotype was seen ten or more times. The chain uses TRBV29-1 and TRBJ2-1, with TRBD1 matching 10 bases. The germline V gene has CDR1 SQVTM and CDR2 ANQGSEA. J was trimmed by 8 bases and V by 6 bases; bases with no gene match: 4. This CDR3 spans 12 amino acids. CDR3 DNA: TGCAGCGTCAAGACAGGGGGCGATGAGCAGTTCTTC. This translates into CSVKTGGDEQFF.

This clonotype was recorded many times. The rearrangement joins TRBV18 to TRBJ2-1; no clear D. Germline loops: CDR1 KGHSH, CDR2 LQKENI. The V gene lost 3 bases and the J gene lost 6 bases, with 9 bases spanning the gap. This CDR3 is 13 amino acids long. In DNA, the CDR3 is TGTGCCAGCTCACCTACTTCACGCAATGAGCAGTTCTTC. Residues: CASSPTSRNEQFF.

This clonotype was counted at least ten times. The rearrangement links TRBV5-8 to TRBJ1-1, with unresolved D. The germline V and J ends were trimmed by 4 bases and 4 bases, with 14 bases remaining between them. CDR1 is SGHTS, CDR2 YDEGEE, per germline. The CDR3 contains 14 residues. The CDR3 region is CASSRAGRSTEAFF. CDR3 coding DNA: TGTGCCAGCAGCCGGGCTGGTCGGAGCACTGAAGCTTTCTTT. Drawing the rest from reference TRBV5-8 and TRBJ1-1, the complete variable domain is EAGVTQSPTHLIKTRGQQATLRCSPISGHTSVYWYQQALGLGLQFLLWYDEGEERNRGNFPPRFSGRQFPNYSSELNVNALELEDSALYLCASSRAGRSTEAFFGQGTRLTVV.

This clonotype was detected many times. The V and J genes are TRBV4-2 and TRBJ2-7; 7 nucleotides match TRBD2. Germline values: CDR1 LGHNA, CDR2 YNFKEQ. The CDR3 loop spans 17 amino acids. The trim removed 1 base at V and 2 bases at J, leaving 11 bases unmatched. The CDR3 DNA sequence: TGTGCCAGCAGCCAAGGCTCACCAGCGGGGTCGACCTACGAGCAGTACTTC. Translating gives CASSQGSPAGSTYEQYF.

This clonotype was picked up many times. The chain recombines TRBV7-2 with TRBJ2-7; 8 nucleotides line up with TRBD2. V lost 1 base and J lost 2; bases outside the gene matches: 4. CDR3 length equals 15 residues. Germline CDR1 is SGHTA and CDR2 is FQGNSA. The CDR3 here is CASSLEASGPYEQYF. The CDR3 region has the DNA TGTGCCAGCAGCTTAGAGGCTAGCGGGCCCTACGAGCAGTACTTC.

Ten or more counts support this clonotype. V is TRBV27 and J is TRBJ1-6; the D is unclear. V was shortened by 6 bases and J by 10 bases, with 7 bases between the two germline ends. The CDR3 covers 11 residues. CDR1 is MNHEY, CDR2 SMNVEV, per germline (reference sequence). The CDR3 nucleotides read TGTGCCAGCAGCCTCAAATCACCCCTCCACTTT. Translating it yields CASSLKSPLHF.

This clonotype was counted ten times or more. The rearrangement uses TRBV20-1 and TRBJ2-2, with 13 bases identical to TRBD2. The germline V gene encodes CDR1 DFQATT and CDR2 SNEGSKA (reference sequence). The CDR3 runs 15 residues. V shed 5 bases and J 4 bases; nucleotides not matched to a gene: 4. CDR3 region: CSARGLAGTTGELFF. The CDR3 DNA is TGCAGTGCTCGGGGACTAGCGGGAACCACCGGGGAGCTGTTTTTT.

A few counts support this clonotype. In DNA form, the CDR3 reads TGTGCCAGCAGTTACTCAGGCGCACCTAATAGCAATCAGCCCCAGCATTTT. It specifies CASSYSGAPNSNQPQHF. This chain uses TRBV6-5 with TRBJ1-5; D ambiguous. With 0 bases removed from V and 0 bases from J, the gap between germline ends came to 12 bases. Germline V CDR1 and CDR2: MNHEY, SVGAGI. The CDR3 is 17 residues long.

This clonotype was observed many times. V is TRBV29-1 and J is TRBJ1-4, with 7 bases that match TRBD1. The V gene's germline CDR1 is SQVTM and CDR2 ANQGSEA. Trimming removed 6 bases from V and 3 bases from J; junction bases left unmatched: 4. The CDR3 loop spans 13 amino acids. CDR3 DNA: TGCAGCGTCCAGGGGGGGGCTAATGAAAAACTGTTTTTT. It translates to CSVQGGANEKLFF. The full variable domain, rest sourced from reference TRBV29-1 and TRBJ1-4, is SAVISQKPSRDICQRGTSLTIQCQVDSQVTMMFWYRQQPGQSLTLIATANQGSEATYESGFVIDKFPISRPNLTFSTLTVSNMSPEDSSIYLCSVQGGANEKLFFGSGTQLSVL.

This clonotype was seen at least ten times. This rearrangement joins TRBV5-5 to TRBJ1-1; D unclear. Germline assignment: CDR1 SGHKS and CDR2 YYEKEE (reference sequence). V was cut by 4 bases and J by 5 bases, with 24 bases left in between. The CDR3 is 17 residues long. The CDR3 coding sequence is TGTGCCAGCAGCCCCGGGCAAACTATGCATCGGGGTACTGAAGCTTTCTTT. Its protein is CASSPGQTMHRGTEAFF.

This clonotype showed up many times. CDR3 amino acids: CASSPHTGSYEQYF. The CDR3 DNA follows: TGTGCCAGCAGCCCGCATACAGGCTCCTACGAGCAGTACTTC. The chain employs TRBV9 and TRBJ2-7, with D possibly TRBD1 on 5 matching bases. Germline CDR1 reads SGDLS; CDR2 reads YYNGEE. The CDR3 covers 14 residues. V gave up 4 bases and J gave up 0 bases, with 11 bases separating them.

This clonotype was recorded many times. The chain has TRBV5-1 and TRBJ2-7; D is unclear. Germline loops: CDR1 SGHRS, CDR2 YFSETQ. Trimming shortened V by 0 bases and J by 2 bases, and 12 bases separated the two germline ends. CDR3 length: 15 amino acids. The CDR3, as DNA: TGCGCCAGCAGCTTGGATCGTCTGGGAACCTACGAGCAGTACTTC. Protein product: CASSLDRLGTYEQYF.

This clonotype was counted at least ten times. CDR3 loop: CASSEGPPVTDTQYF. The CDR3 nucleotides read TGTGCCAGCAGTGAGGGCCCCCCGGTCACAGATACGCAGTATTTT. The chain carries TRBV2 and TRBJ2-3; D is ambiguous. Trimming shortened V by 3 bases and J by 2 bases, and 12 bases separated the two germline ends. The CDR3 contains 15 residues. Germline V gene data show CDR1 as SNHLY and CDR2 as FYNNEI.

This clonotype came up many times. V is TRBV5-5 and J is TRBJ1-4; D is unclear. Trimming took off 3 bases at V and 7 bases at J, with 16 bases between the two ends. The CDR3 extends over 15 amino acids. Germline V gene data show CDR1 as SGHKS and CDR2 as YYEKEE (reference sequence). The CDR3 loop is CASSSPGNWGEKLFF. Written as DNA, the CDR3 is TGTGCCAGCAGCTCCCCGGGAAATTGGGGTGAAAAACTGTTTTTT.

This clonotype was counted between two and nine times. The V and J genes are TRBV7-6 and TRBJ2-3; 9 nucleotides match TRBD2. The CDR3 covers 16 residues. In germline, CDR1 is SGHVS, CDR2 FNYEAQ. The J segment lost 7 bases and the V segment lost 5 bases, leaving 13 bases of the junction unmatched. The CDR3 spells CASSPAGGRAYNTQYF. The CDR3 coding sequence is TGTGCCAGCAGCCCGGCGGGCGGGAGGGCCTATAATACGCAGTATTTT.

This clonotype was recorded at least ten times. The chain links TRBV7-2 to TRBJ1-2; D may be TRBD1 (5 bases). The ends were cut back, 5 bases at V and 3 bases at J, with 16 bases in the middle. The CDR3 length is 15 residues. Germline V gives CDR1 SGHTA, CDR2 FQGNSA. Written as DNA, the CDR3 is TGTGCCAGCAGCCCATCACGGGGGGTATACTATGGCTACACCTTC. Amino acids: CASSPSRGVYYGYTF.

This clonotype was recorded many times. The rearrangement uses TRBV21-1 and TRBJ2-2; TRBD1 is the table's D call, not checked against the DNA. TRBV21-1 is classified as a pseudogene. The CDR3 extends over 18 amino acids. Written as DNA, the CDR3 is TGTGCCACCGTTTGTCCGGCACAGGGGAACTCGAACACCGGGGAGCTGTTTTTT. It translates to CATVCPAQGNSNTGELFF.

Ten or more counts support this clonotype. V usage is TRBV12-3 or TRBV12-4 and J usage is TRBJ2-7, with D perhaps TRBD2 (5 bases). The CDR3 is 12 amino acids. With 4 bases removed from V and 3 bases from J, the gap between germline ends came to 7 bases. The CDR3 DNA sequence: TGTGCCAGCAGTTCGGGGATCTACGAGCAGTACTTC. Protein: CASSSGIYEQYF.

Many counts were recorded for this clonotype. The genes are TRBV6-1 and TRBJ2-2, with D tentatively TRBD1 (6 bases). Between the trimmed V and J ends, which lost 7 bases and 0 bases, there was a span of 9 bases. The V gene's germline CDR1 is MNHNS and CDR2 SASEGT. The CDR3 is made up of 14 amino acids. CDR3 in amino acids: CASNGQPNTGELFF. DNA of the CDR3: TGTGCCAGCAACGGACAGCCGAACACCGGGGAGCTGTTTTTT.

This clonotype was picked up many times. The chain combines TRBV24-1 with TRBJ2-1, with 7 bases lining up with TRBD1. The CDR3 has 16 amino acids. Germline V gene lookup returns CDR1 KGHDR and CDR2 SFDVKD. After removal of 2 bases from V and 6 bases from J, the junction contained 9 bases not matched to a gene. DNA for the CDR3: TGTGCCACCAGTGATTACAGGACAGGTCTCATCAATGAGCAGTTCTTC. Protein: CATSDYRTGLINEQFF.

This clonotype was counted ten times or more. The genes are TRBV20-1 and TRBJ2-1; D is possibly TRBD1 (6 bases). CDR1 is DFQATT, CDR2 SNEGSKA, per germline (reference sequence). V lost 2 bases and J lost 3, with 14 bases in between. This CDR3 is 15 amino acids long. CDR3 region: CSARTGSLIYNEQFF. The CDR3 nucleotides read TGCAGTGCTAGAACAGGGTCCCTCATCTACAATGAGCAGTTCTTC.

The table lists this clonotype with many counts. The chain is built from TRBV29-1 and TRBJ1-3; D might be TRBD1 (5 bases). The CDR3 runs to 13 residues. V dropped 5 bases and J dropped 2 bases, with 10 bases sitting between them. CDR1 is SQVTM and CDR2 is ANQGSEA in the germline V gene. CDR3 DNA sequence: TGCAGCGTTCTAACAGGACCTGGAAACACCATATATTTT. This gives the protein CSVLTGPGNTIYF.

This clonotype was seen ten or more times. The V gene is TRBV29-1, the J gene TRBJ2-1; 7 nucleotides align to TRBD2. The germline CDR1 and CDR2 sequences are SQVTM and ANQGSEA. This CDR3 is 14 amino acids long. V dropped 6 bases and J dropped 0; count of bases not matched to a gene: 5. For the CDR3, the DNA is TGCAGCGTCCTCCCTAGCGGCTCCTACAATGAGCAGTTCTTC. Translation: CSVLPSGSYNEQFF.

This clonotype was detected ten times or more. This chain connects TRBV7-9 to TRBJ2-1; D is possibly TRBD1 (6 bases). V gave up 1 base and J gave up 9 bases, with 13 bases separating them. This CDR3 is built from 14 residues. Germline CDR1 SEHNR, CDR2 FQNEAQ (reference sequence). CDR3: CASSLESPRGEQFF. The CDR3 nucleotides are TGTGCCAGCAGCTTAGAATCCCCCAGGGGTGAGCAGTTCTTC.

This clonotype was seen many times. The CDR3 is CASSPGPSGSVEQFF. In DNA form, the CDR3 reads TGCGCCAGCAGCCCCGGCCCTAGCGGGAGCGTTGAGCAGTTCTTC. The chain couples TRBV5-1 to TRBJ2-1, with TRBD2 identical over 10 bases. After removal of 4 bases from V and 9 bases from J, the junction contained 10 bases not matched to a gene. Per germline, CDR1 SGHRS and CDR2 YFSETQ. The CDR3 totals 15 residues.